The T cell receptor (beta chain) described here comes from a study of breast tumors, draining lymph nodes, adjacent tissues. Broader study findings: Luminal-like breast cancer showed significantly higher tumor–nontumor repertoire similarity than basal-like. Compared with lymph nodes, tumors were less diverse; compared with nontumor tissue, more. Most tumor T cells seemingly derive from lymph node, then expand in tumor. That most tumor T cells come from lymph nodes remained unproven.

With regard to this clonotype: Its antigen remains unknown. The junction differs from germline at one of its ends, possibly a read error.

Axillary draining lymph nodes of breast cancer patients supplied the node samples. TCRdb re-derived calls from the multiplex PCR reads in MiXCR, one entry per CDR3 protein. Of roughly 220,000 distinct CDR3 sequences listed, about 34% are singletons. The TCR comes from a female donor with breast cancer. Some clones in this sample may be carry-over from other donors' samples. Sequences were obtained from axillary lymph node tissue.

The CDR3 nucleotides read TGTGCTAGCAGCTTAGATAGCGCGAACACCGGGGAGCTGTTTTTT. The encoded protein is CASSLDSANTGELFF. The genes are TRBV7-7 and TRBJ2-2; weak D call: TRBD2 (5 bases). CDR1 and CDR2 from the germline V gene are SSHAT and FNYEAQ (reference sequence). The CDR3 length is 15 residues.